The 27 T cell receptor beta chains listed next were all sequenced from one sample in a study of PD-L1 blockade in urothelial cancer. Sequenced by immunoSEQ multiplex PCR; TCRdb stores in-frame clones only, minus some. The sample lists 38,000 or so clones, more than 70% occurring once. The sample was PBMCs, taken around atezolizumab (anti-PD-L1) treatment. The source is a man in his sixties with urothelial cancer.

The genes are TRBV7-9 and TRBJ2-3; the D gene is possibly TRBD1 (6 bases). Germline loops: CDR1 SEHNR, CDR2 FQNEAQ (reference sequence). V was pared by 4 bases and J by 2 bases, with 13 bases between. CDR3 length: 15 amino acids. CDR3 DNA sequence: TGTGCCAGCAGCTCGGGCAGGGGACACACAGATACGCAGTATTTT. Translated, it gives CASSSGRGHTDTQYF.

Written as DNA, the CDR3 is TGTGCCAGCAGTGAACAGGGGAGGGCGAACACTGAAGCTTTCTTT. Its translation: CASSEQGRANTEAFF. The chain carries TRBV2 and TRBJ1-1; TRBD1 might be the D (6 bases). The CDR3 loop spans 15 amino acids. Per germline, CDR1 SNHLY and CDR2 FYNNEI. The germline V and J ends were trimmed by 2 bases and 1 base, with 11 bases remaining between them. Complete variable domain (other parts from reference TRBV2 and TRBJ1-1): EPEVTQTPSHQVTQMGQEVILRCVPISNHLYFYWYRQILGQKVEFLVSFYNNEISEKSEIFDDQFSVERPDGSNFTLKIRSTKLEDSAMYFCASSEQGRANTEAFFGQGTRLTVV.

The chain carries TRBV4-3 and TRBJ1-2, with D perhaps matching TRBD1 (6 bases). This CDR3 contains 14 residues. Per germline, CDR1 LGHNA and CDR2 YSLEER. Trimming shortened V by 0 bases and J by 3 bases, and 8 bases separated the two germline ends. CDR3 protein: CASSQDHRDYGYTF. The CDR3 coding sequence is TGCGCCAGCAGCCAAGATCACAGGGACTATGGCTACACCTTC.

CDR3 nucleotide sequence: TGTGCCAGCAGTTACGGTCGGGGATCGGCAAACACTGAAGCTTTCTTT. It encodes CASSYGRGSANTEAFF. The chain employs TRBV6-5 and TRBJ1-1; D not resolved. Germline lookup yields CDR1 MNHEY and CDR2 SVGAGI. V was cut by 2 bases and J by 2 bases, with 15 bases left in between. The CDR3 is made up of 16 amino acids.

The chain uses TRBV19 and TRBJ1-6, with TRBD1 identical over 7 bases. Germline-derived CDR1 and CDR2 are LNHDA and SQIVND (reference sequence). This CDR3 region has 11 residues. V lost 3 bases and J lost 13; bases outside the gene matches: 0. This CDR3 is CASSMTGPLHF. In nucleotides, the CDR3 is TGTGCCAGTAGTATGACAGGGCCCCTCCACTTT.

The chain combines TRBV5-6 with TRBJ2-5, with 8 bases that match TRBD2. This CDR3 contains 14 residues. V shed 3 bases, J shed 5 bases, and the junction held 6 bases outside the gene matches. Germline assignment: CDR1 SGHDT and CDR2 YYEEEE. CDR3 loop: CASSSLTGGETQYF. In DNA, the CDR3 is TGTGCCAGCAGCTCCCTGACGGGAGGGGAGACCCAGTACTTC.

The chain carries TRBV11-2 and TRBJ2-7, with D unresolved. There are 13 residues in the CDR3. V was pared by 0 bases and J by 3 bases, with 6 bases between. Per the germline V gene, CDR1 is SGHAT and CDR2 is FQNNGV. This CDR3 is CASSLDGNYEQYF. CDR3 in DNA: TGTGCCAGCAGCTTAGACGGTAACTACGAGCAGTACTTC.

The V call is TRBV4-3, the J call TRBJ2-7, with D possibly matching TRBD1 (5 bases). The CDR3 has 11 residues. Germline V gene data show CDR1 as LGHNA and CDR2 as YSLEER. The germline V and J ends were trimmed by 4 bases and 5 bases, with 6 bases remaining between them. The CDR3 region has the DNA TGCGCCAGCAGCCTAGGGGACGAGCAGTACTTC. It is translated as CASSLGDEQYF.

CDR3 sequence: CASSLLGQNYNEQFF. Written as DNA, the CDR3 is TGTGCCAGCAGCTTATTGGGACAGAACTACAATGAGCAGTTCTTC. This chain joins TRBV7-6 and TRBJ2-1, with 7 bases that match TRBD1. The germline V gene encodes CDR1 SGHVS and CDR2 FNYEAQ. V dropped 2 bases and J dropped 3; count of bases not matched to a gene: 4. The CDR3 runs 15 residues.

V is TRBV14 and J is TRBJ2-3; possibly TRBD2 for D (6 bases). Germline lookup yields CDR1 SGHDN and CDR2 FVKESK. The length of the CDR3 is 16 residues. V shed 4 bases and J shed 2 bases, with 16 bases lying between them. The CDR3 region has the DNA TGTGCCAGCAGCCCAGAGGGACTTTTCGTCACAGATACGCAGTATTTT. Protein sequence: CASSPEGLFVTDTQYF.

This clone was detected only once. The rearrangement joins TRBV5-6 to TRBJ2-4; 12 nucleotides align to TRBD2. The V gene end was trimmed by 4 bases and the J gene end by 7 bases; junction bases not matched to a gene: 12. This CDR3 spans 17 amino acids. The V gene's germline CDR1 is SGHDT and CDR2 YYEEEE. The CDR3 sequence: CASSHAASGGARNIQYF. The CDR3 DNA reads TGTGCCAGCAGCCATGCGGCTAGCGGGGGGGCACGGAACATTCAGTACTTC. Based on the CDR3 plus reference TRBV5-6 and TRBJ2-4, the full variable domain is DAGVTQSPTHLIKTRGQQVTLRCSPKSGHDTVSWYQQALGQGPQFIFQYYEEEERQRGNFPDRFSGHQFPNYSSELNVNALLLGDSALYLCASSHAASGGARNIQYFGAGTRLSVL.

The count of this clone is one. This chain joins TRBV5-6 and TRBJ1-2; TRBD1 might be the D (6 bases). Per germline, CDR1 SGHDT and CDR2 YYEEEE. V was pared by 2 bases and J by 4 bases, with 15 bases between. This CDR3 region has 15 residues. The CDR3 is CASSFGQPGAYGYTF. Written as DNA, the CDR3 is TGTGCCAGCAGCTTCGGACAGCCTGGGGCCTATGGCTACACCTTC.

CDR3 nucleotide sequence: TGTGCCAGTAGTATCAGGCTAGCGGGAGGTTTCTCCTACAATGAGCAGTTCTTC. Translated, it gives CASSIRLAGGFSYNEQFF. The chain joins TRBV19 to TRBJ2-1; 11 bases align to TRBD2. Germline CDR1 reads LNHDA; CDR2 reads SQIVND (reference sequence). The CDR3 runs to 18 residues. V lost 3 bases, J lost 0 bases, and 7 bases stayed unmatched.

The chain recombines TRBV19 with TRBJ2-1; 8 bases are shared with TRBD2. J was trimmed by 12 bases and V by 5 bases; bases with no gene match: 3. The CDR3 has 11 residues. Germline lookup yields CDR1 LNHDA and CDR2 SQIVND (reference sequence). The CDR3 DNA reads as TGTGCCAGTAGTGCCGGGACTAGGCAGTTCTTC. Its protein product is CASSAGTRQFF.

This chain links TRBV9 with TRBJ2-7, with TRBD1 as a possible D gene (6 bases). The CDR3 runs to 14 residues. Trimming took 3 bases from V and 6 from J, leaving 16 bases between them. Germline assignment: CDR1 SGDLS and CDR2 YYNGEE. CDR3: CASSAATGTREQYF. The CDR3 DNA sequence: TGTGCCAGCAGCGCAGCTACAGGGACGCGCGAGCAGTACTTC. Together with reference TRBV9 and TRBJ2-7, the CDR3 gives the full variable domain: DSGVTQTPKHLITATGQRVTLRCSPRSGDLSVYWYQQSLDQGLQFLIQYYNGEERAKGNILERFSAQQFPDLHSELNLSSLELGDSALYFCASSAATGTREQYFGPGTRLTVT.

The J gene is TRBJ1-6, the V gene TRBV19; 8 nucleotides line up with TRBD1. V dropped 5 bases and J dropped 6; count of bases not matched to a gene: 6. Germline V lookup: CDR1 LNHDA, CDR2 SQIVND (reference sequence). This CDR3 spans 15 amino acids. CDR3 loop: CASSPLDRGNSPLHF. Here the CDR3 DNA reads TGTGCCAGTAGTCCTCTCGACAGGGGTAATTCACCCCTCCACTTT.

This CDR3 is CASSEEGEYSNQPQHF. CDR3 DNA: TGTGCCAGCAGTGAAGAGGGAGAGTATAGCAATCAGCCCCAGCATTTT. V usage is TRBV6-1 and J usage is TRBJ1-5; D not certain. V lost 1 base and J 0 bases, leaving 10 bases between the germline ends. The CDR3 sequence is 16 residues long. Germline V gene data show CDR1 as MNHNS and CDR2 as SASEGT.

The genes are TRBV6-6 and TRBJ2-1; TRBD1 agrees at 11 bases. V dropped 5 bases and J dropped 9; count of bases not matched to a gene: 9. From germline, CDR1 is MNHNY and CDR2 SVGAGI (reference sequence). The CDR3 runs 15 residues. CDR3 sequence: CASSTPGQGDSEQFF. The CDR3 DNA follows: TGTGCCAGCAGTACTCCGGGACAGGGGGATAGTGAGCAGTTCTTC.

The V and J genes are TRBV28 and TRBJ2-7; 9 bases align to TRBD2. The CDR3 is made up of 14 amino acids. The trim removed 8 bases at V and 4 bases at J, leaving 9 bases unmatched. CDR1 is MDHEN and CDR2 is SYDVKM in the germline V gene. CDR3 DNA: TGTGCCAGCGGGATAGCGGGAGTCCTTTACGAGCAGTACTTC. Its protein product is CASGIAGVLYEQYF.

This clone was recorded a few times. The CDR3 DNA sequence: TGTGCCAGCAGTCCCGAGCGAATCGGCCCCCCAACGCTTATAAACACTGAAGCTTTCTTT. Its protein product is CASSPERIGPPTLINTEAFF. V usage is TRBV28 and J usage is TRBJ1-1; the D is unclear. V lost 5 bases and J lost 2, with 30 bases in between. CDR3 length equals 20 residues. CDR1 MDHEN and CDR2 SYDVKM come from the germline V gene.

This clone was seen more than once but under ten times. CDR3 nucleotide sequence: TGTGCCAGCGGACAGGGGGACCCATATGGCTACACCTTC. Translated, it gives CASGQGDPYGYTF. This chain joins TRBV28 and TRBJ1-2, with TRBD1 matching 10 bases. The ends lost 8 bases at V and 5 bases at J; junction bases unmatched: 5. The CDR3 has 13 amino acids. The germline V gene has CDR1 MDHEN and CDR2 SYDVKM.

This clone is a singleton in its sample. Here the CDR3 DNA reads TGCGCCAGCAGCTTGGTTGGGACAGGGGTCACCGGGGAGCTGTTTTTT. Translated, it gives CASSLVGTGVTGELFF. This sequence joins TRBV5-1 and TRBJ2-2; TRBD1 matches 10 bases. CDR1 and CDR2 (germline): SGHRS, YFSETQ. The junction had 3 bases not matched to a gene; V was cut back by 0 bases and J by 4 bases. This CDR3 has 16 amino acids.

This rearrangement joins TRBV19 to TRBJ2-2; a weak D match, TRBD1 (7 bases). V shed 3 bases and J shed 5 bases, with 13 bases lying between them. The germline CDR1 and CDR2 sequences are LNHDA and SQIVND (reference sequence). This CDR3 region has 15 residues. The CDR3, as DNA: TGTGCCAGTAGTATGGCAGGGGGGCTAACCGGGGAGCTGTTTTTT. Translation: CASSMAGGLTGELFF.

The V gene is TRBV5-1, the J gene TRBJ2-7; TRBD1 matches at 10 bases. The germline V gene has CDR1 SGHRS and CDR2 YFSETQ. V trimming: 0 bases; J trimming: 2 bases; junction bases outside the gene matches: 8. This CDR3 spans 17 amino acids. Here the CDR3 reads CASSLGAGQGHPYEQYF. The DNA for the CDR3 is TGCGCCAGCAGCTTGGGAGCGGGACAGGGGCATCCCTACGAGCAGTACTTC.

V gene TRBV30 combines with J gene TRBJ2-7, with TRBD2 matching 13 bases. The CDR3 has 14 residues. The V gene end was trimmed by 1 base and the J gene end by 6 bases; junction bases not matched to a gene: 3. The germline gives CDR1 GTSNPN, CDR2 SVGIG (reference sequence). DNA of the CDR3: TGTGCCTGGAGTGCGCGACTAGCGGGAGGCGAGCAGTACTTC. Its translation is CAWSARLAGGEQYF.

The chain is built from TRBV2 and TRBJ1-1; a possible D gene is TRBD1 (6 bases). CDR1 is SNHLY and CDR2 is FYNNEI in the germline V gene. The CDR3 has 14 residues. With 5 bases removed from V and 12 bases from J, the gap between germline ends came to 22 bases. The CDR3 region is CASSLTGSPSQTFF. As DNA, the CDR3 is TGTGCCAGCAGTCTAACAGGGTCGCCGAGTCAAACTTTCTTT.

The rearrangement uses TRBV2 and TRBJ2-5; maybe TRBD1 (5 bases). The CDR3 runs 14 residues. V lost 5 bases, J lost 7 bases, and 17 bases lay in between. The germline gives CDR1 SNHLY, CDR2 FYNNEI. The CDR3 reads CASSPRQGNPTQYF. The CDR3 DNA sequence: TGTGCCAGCAGTCCCCGGCAGGGTAATCCGACCCAGTACTTC.